This T cell receptor beta chain was captured by sequencing in a study of OX40 agonist ivuxolimab in advanced cancers. Produced via immunoSEQ multiplex PCR; TCRdb's table is partial and in-frame only. The sample holds around 72,000 clones, about 88% seen once. The germline CDR1 and CDR2 sequences are MNHEY and SMNVEV (reference sequence). The J segment lost 6 bases and the V segment lost 7 bases, leaving 14 bases of the junction unmatched. The CDR3 sequence is 16 residues long. The specimen was CD4+ or CD8+ T cells sorted from blood, collected in a trial of the OX40 agonist ivuxolimab. The TCR originated in an adult with an advanced solid tumor such as melanoma, head and neck, liver or kidney cancer. The rearrangement joins TRBV27 to TRBJ1-2; 10 positions agree with TRBD1. The CDR3 nucleotides read TGTGCCAGCACCCTCTTAGGACAGGGGGAAATGGATGGCTACACCTTC. Amino acid sequence: CASTLLGQGEMDGYTF.